This note documents a single TCR beta chain sequence. The data originate from a study of cytomegalovirus exposure and HLA in healthy donors. In the PCR, 60 Vbeta and 13 Jbeta primers were used. Generated by immunoSEQ multiplex PCR, the TCRdb table keeps only in-frame clones and is missing some. The table shows some 110,000 clones, with 77% occurring only once. The J segment lost 0 bases and the V segment lost 3 bases, leaving 5 bases of the junction unmatched. The CDR3 spans 15 residues. The germline V gene encodes CDR1 MRHNA and CDR2 SNTAGT. The sequence came from a woman in her thirties or forties in good health and CMV-seropositive. The chain employs TRBV6-4 and TRBJ2-7; 7 bases map to TRBD2. Sample: PBMCs. The CDR3, as DNA: TGTGCCAGCAGTGAACAAGCGGGGAGCTCCTACGAGCAGTACTTC. Translated, it gives CASSEQAGSSYEQYF.